Listed here are 17 T cell receptor beta chains from one sample, sequenced in a study of T cells in tumors after PD-1 blockade (dated by TCRdb to 2018 to 2020). The time point label, read with the paper, signifies: after anti-PD-1 therapy. Libraries came from the immunoSEQ multiplex PCR assay. TCRdb obtained this table from immuneACCESS and retained in-frame rearrangements with V and J assigned. These tables miss some clones; where compared with another copy, unresolved V genes account for less than half of the shortfall, and the remainder is unexplained. This sample comprises 20,000 to 30,000 clones, about 84% of them detected only once. The ten biggest clones cover 9% to 15% of the sample. Sequenced material: PBMCs, taken after anti-PD-1 treatment. The receptors come from a human donor with basal cell carcinoma.

The rearrangement uses TRBV7-6 and TRBJ2-1, with 8 bases aligning to TRBD2. The V and J ends lost 0 bases and 10 bases, in that order; junction bases with no gene match: 8. The CDR3 has 15 residues. CDR1 is SGHVS and CDR2 is FNYEAQ in the germline V gene. CDR3 sequence reads: CASSLAASGWREQFF. The CDR3 nucleotides are TGTGCCAGCAGCTTAGCGGCTAGCGGGTGGAGGGAGCAGTTCTTC.

The V gene is TRBV5-1, the J gene TRBJ2-3, with 8 bases matching TRBD2. The J segment lost 6 bases and the V segment lost 4 bases, leaving 16 bases of the junction unmatched. From germline, CDR1 is SGHRS and CDR2 YFSETQ. This CDR3 contains 17 residues. This CDR3 is CASSPGGGTRNTDTQYF. DNA of the CDR3: TGCGCCAGCAGCCCCGGGGGGGGGACCAGGAACACGGATACGCAGTATTTT.

This sequence joins TRBV4-1 and TRBJ1-2, with D hard to call. The V end lost 1 base, the J end lost 7 bases, and 13 bases lay between the germline ends. This CDR3 is built from 14 residues. CDR1 is MGHRA, CDR2 YSYEKL, per germline. In DNA, the CDR3 is TGCGCCAGCAGCCAAGTAGGGCAGAGGAGTGGCTACACCTTC. It specifies CASSQVGQRSGYTF.

This chain joins TRBV2 and TRBJ1-5, with 7 bases lining up with TRBD1. Trimming cost V 6 bases and J 4 bases; bases outside gene matches: 3. CDR1 is SNHLY, CDR2 FYNNEI, per germline. CDR3 size: 13 residues. The CDR3 loop reads CASRAGGNQPQHF. The DNA for the CDR3 is TGTGCCAGCAGGGCAGGGGGGAATCAGCCCCAGCATTTT.

Of note for this clone: A junction end diverges from the germline sequence, so it may reflect a read error. The chain joins TRBV6-2 or TRBV6-3 to TRBJ2-2; 11 bases are a match to TRBD1. From germline, CDR1 is MNHEY and CDR2 SVGEGT. The CDR3 consists of 16 residues. The CDR3 nucleotides are TGTGCCAGCAGCCCGGGACAGGGGGTTCTCCACCGGGGAGCTGTTTTT. It codes for CASSPGQGVLHRGAVF.

The chain employs TRBV6-5 and TRBJ2-7; 10 bases line up with TRBD2. Germline CDR1 reads MNHEY; CDR2 reads SVGAGI. Unmatched junction bases numbered 3, after V lost 5 bases and J lost 2 bases. CDR3 length: 14 residues. CDR3 sequence (DNA): TGTGCCAGCAGTCTTACTAGCGGGGCCTACGAGCAGTACTTC. This translates into CASSLTSGAYEQYF.

The rearrangement uses TRBV7-9 and TRBJ1-1; TRBD1 is a possible D gene (5 bases). Trimming took 6 bases from V and 7 from J, leaving 12 bases between them. This CDR3 region has 12 residues. Per the germline V gene, CDR1 is SEHNR and CDR2 is FQNEAQ (reference sequence). The CDR3 nucleotides are TGTGCCAGCAGTCTCCAGGGTATTGAAGCTTTCTTT. Amino acids: CASSLQGIEAFF. The whole variable domain, remainder taken from reference TRBV7-9 and TRBJ1-1, is DTGVSQNPRHKITKRGQNVTFRCDPISEHNRLYWYRQTLGQGPEFLTYFQNEAQLEKSRLLSDRFSAERPKGSFSTLEIQRTEQGDSAMYLCASSLQGIEAFFGQGTRLTVV.

J is TRBJ2-3 and V is TRBV20-1; D is ambiguous. The CDR3 contains 15 residues. V lost 3 bases, J lost 0 bases, and 13 bases lay in between. Germline-derived CDR1 and CDR2 are DFQATT and SNEGSKA (reference sequence). The CDR3 region is CSASAVQSSTDTQYF. The CDR3 DNA follows: TGCAGTGCTAGTGCTGTCCAGAGTAGCACAGATACGCAGTATTTT.

In its sample, this clone was seen once. This chain links TRBV16 with TRBJ2-7; 7 bases match TRBD2. Germline values: CDR1 KGHSY, CDR2 FQNENV. The CDR3 contains 20 residues. Trimming took 0 bases from V and 2 from J; bases not matched to a gene: 19. The DNA of the CDR3 is TGTGCCAGCAGCCAATCGTTGGTAGCGGGCCCTCTCTCAGCGACCTACGAGCAGTACTTC. This sequence encodes CASSQSLVAGPLSATYEQYF.

V usage is TRBV3-1 (or the pseudogene TRBV3-2) and J usage is TRBJ2-2, with a weak D call TRBD2 (6 bases). V was shortened by 3 bases and J by 5 bases, with 13 bases between the two germline ends. The CDR3 has 15 residues. Germline loops: CDR1 LGHDT, CDR2 YNNKEL (reference sequence). DNA of the CDR3: TGTGCCAGCAGCCACAACCCTAGCGTGACCGGGGAGCTGTTTTTT. Translation gives CASSHNPSVTGELFF.

The V gene is TRBV6-1, the J gene TRBJ1-3; D is possibly TRBD1 (5 bases). In germline, CDR1 is MNHNS, CDR2 SASEGT. The CDR3 runs to 13 residues. V shed 1 base and J shed 4 bases, with 5 bases lying between them. CDR3 loop: CASSEGGGNTIYF. CDR3 nucleotides: TGTGCCAGCAGTGAAGGGGGGGGAAACACCATATATTTT.

This rearrangement joins TRBV4-2 to TRBJ2-5, with D tentatively TRBD2 (5 bases). The length of the CDR3 is 14 residues. Trimming shortened V by 0 bases and J by 5 bases, and 10 bases separated the two germline ends. Germline CDR1 and CDR2: LGHNA and YNFKEQ. CDR3 nucleotides: TGTGCCAGCAGCCAAGATGGCGGGTGGGAGACCCAGTACTTC. Translation: CASSQDGGWETQYF.

The chain carries TRBV3-1 (or the pseudogene TRBV3-2) and TRBJ1-2; TRBD1 aligns across 7 bases. V shed 4 bases and J 7 bases; nucleotides not matched to a gene: 6. Germline V CDR1 and CDR2: LGHDT, YNNKEL (reference sequence). The CDR3 has 13 residues. CDR3 sequence: CASSLRQGGGYTF. DNA of the CDR3: TGTGCCAGCAGCCTAAGACAGGGCGGTGGCTACACCTTC.

This chain joins TRBV21-1 and TRBJ1-2; TRBD1 is the table's D call and was not checked against the DNA. TRBV21-1 is labeled a pseudogene. The CDR3 loop spans 16 amino acids. CDR3 in DNA: TGTGCCAGCAGCACCCCTGCAGACAGGGGGCCCTATGGCTACACCTTC. Protein product: CASSTPADRGPYGYTF.

The rearrangement uses TRBV6-5 and TRBJ2-2, with 8 bases aligning to TRBD1. The CDR3 runs to 15 residues. The trim removed 5 bases at V and 6 bases at J, leaving 8 bases unmatched. The germline gives CDR1 MNHEY, CDR2 SVGAGI. The CDR3 reads CASSNRGARAGELFF. The CDR3 coding sequence is TGTGCCAGCAGTAACAGGGGGGCTAGGGCCGGGGAGCTGTTTTTT.

This chain joins TRBV7-3 and TRBJ2-7, with no clear D. Trimming removed 3 bases from V and 3 bases from J, with 15 bases in between. Germline CDR1 reads SGHTA; CDR2 reads FQGTGA. The CDR3 runs 15 residues. CDR3 sequence: CASSLKPGPVYEQYF. The CDR3 region has the DNA TGTGCCAGCAGCTTGAAACCAGGCCCGGTCTACGAGCAGTACTTC. Using reference TRBV7-3 and TRBJ2-7 for the parts outside the CDR3, the full variable domain is GAGVSQTPSNKVTEKGKYVELRCDPISGHTALYWYRQSLGQGPEFLIYFQGTGAADDSGLPNDRFFAVRPEGSVSTLKIQRTERGDSAVYLCASSLKPGPVYEQYFGPGTRLTVT.

This clone was counted only a few times. The rearrangement uses TRBV15 and TRBJ1-2, with D unclear. CDR1 and CDR2 from the germline V gene are LNHNV and YYDKDF (reference sequence). There are 14 residues in the CDR3. The V and J ends lost 4 bases and 6 bases respectively, with 15 bases between them. The CDR3 spells CATSTRTTGNGYTF. DNA for the CDR3: TGTGCCACCAGCACCCGTACGACGGGGAATGGCTACACCTTC.